Reported below is one TCR beta chain. Data came from immunoSEQ multiplex PCR; TCRdb stores just in-frame clones and leaves some out. The sample lists around 120,000 clones; over 85% were seen once. This record belongs to a study of blood T cell repertoires in COVID-19. Followed over time, Seattle patients had been enrolled while infection was active. The V end was cut by 5 bases, the J end by 7 bases, with 11 bases between. Germline V gene sequence: CDR1 SEHNR, CDR2 FQNEAQ (reference sequence). There are 12 residues in the CDR3. The chain carries TRBV7-9 and TRBJ1-1; tentatively, D is TRBD1 (5 bases). This TCR was recovered from a man between 60 and 75 years old with COVID-19, enrolled during active disease. The sample was peripheral blood. CDR3 nucleotide sequence: TGTGCCAGCAGCCTAAGCGGGGGTGAAGCTTTCTTT. Encoded protein: CASSLSGGEAFF.